This TCR beta chain originates from a study of beta chain features in type 1 diabetes (dated by TCRdb to 2016 to 2019). Turning to the overall study: No differences in mean age, gender distribution, total cell number or subset yield were found between patients and healthy donors. A total of 100 million to 110 million sorted cells were examined across all samples, and a strong correlation was observed between cell number per subset and RNA yield. The study compared the TCRB repertoires of sorted circulating CD4+ T cell subsets in recently diagnosed type 1 diabetes patients with those in matched healthy donors. Regulatory and stem cell-like memory subsets were obtained from only 8 patients and about 8 healthy donors, while naive and central memory subsets were obtained from all 30 or so donors. Broad study findings and their caveats: HLA sub-analyses involved small numbers of individuals, so any influence of HLA type on TCRB rearrangement remained unresolved. Fewer insertions and more nucleotide deletions at VDJ recombination sites were observed in patients with type 1 diabetes, implying thymic rearrangement abnormalities. A moderate but significant shortening of TCRB CDR3 length was observed in type 1 diabetes patients in all four CD4+ subsets. Naive, central memory and regulatory TCRB repertoires appeared more similar among patients than among healthy donors. Shorter templates might have been favored by PCR, but patient and control samples were amplified and corrected together, so both groups would have been affected equally by any skew. Because cDNA was sequenced instead of genomic DNA, highly expressing activated cells could be over-represented, though the groups showed no difference in activation or CD3 levels.

All of the isolated RNA was reverse transcribed with the High Capacity cDNA Reverse Transcription Kit, so expressed TCRB transcripts were sequenced. Deep immunoSEQ sequencing was applied to naive, central memory and regulatory T cell samples, giving an average of about 3.8 million total reads per sample. After sorted cells were lysed in RLT buffer, RNA was extracted with DNase-treated RNeasy Micro or Mini kits, with the choice depending on cell number. Each cell subset was processed separately to prevent cross-contamination, with patient and healthy donor samples processed together. Using the immunoSEQ multiplex PCR, TCRB sequences were amplified from cDNA into 87-bp fragments spanning the CDR3 region. The amplicons were sequenced using the Illumina HiSeq platform. The original methods were these. Synthetic template baselines were used to correct PCR bias computationally, reads within Hamming distance 2 were collapsed together, and singletons that could not be merged were discarded. Reads were aligned against IMGT to assign V, D and J genes, CDR3 length and insertions or deletions at six rearrangement sites. Within each subset, clonotype counts were normalized to the number of sorted cells before true diversity and Gini coefficients were calculated with the tcR R package. Repertoire sharing was quantified using the overlap coefficient calculated on TCRB nucleotide sequences. The table comes from immuneACCESS by way of TCRdb, which keeps in-frame sequences with V and J called. Part of the clones is missing from these tables; in studies checked, under half for an unresolved V gene and the rest for unknown reasons. D and trimming were read from the DNA, whereas the V and J calls and clone size are those reported in that table. For this sample there are a few hundred thousand clones; 9.5% to 13% appear just once. Approximately 1.4% of the sample is taken by the ten largest.

Each donor gave one peripheral blood draw, averaging roughly 0.11 L, which was collected into heparinised tubes. Naive, central memory, regulatory and stem cell-like memory CD4+ T cells were sorted on a BD FACSAria II using a panel including CD45RO, CCR7, CD25, CD127, CD95 and CD27. Purity was above 95% for every sorted population. PBMCs were isolated immediately by Lymphoprep density gradient centrifugation and stained directly without culture. Samples were stained and sorted in pairs, with one healthy donor and one patient per experiment, so that batch effects were minimized. A note on this clone: Its antigen target is currently unknown. Per-base quality was not reported, and no clone a single base away is much larger than it.

Sequencing was performed on central memory CD4+ T cells from blood. This sequence originates from a man aged 18 to 30 in good health.

The CDR3 region: CASSQRVSSTDTQYF. Here is the DNA: TGTGCCAGCAGCCAACGCGTCTCTAGCACAGATACGCAGTATTTT. The rearrangement combines TRBV16 with TRBJ2-3; the D gene is unclear. CDR1 and CDR2 are read off the germline V gene as KGHSY and FQNENV. Trimming costs V 2 bases and J 0 bases, and their ends lie 9 bases apart. Reading from cysteine to phenylalanine, the CDR3 counts 15 amino acids. Here the CDR3 DNA is all that survives: 45 bases in frame from base 1.